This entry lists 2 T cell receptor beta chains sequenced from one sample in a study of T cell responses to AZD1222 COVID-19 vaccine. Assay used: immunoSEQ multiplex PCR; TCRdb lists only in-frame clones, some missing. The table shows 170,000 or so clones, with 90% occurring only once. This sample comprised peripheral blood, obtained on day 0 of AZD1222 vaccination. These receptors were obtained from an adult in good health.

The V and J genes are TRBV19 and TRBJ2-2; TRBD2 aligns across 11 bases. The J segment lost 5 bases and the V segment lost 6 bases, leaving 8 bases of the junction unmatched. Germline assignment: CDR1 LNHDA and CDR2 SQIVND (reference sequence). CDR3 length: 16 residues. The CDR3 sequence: CASSTEGLAGTGELFF. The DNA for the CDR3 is TGTGCCAGTAGCACTGAAGGACTAGCGGGTACCGGGGAGCTGTTTTTT. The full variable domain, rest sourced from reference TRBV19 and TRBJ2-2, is DGGITQSPKYLFRKEGQNVTLSCEQNLNHDAMYWYRQDPGQGLRLIYYSQIVNDFQKGDIAEGYSVSREKKESFPLTVTSAQKNPTAFYLCASSTEGLAGTGELFFGEGSRLTVL.

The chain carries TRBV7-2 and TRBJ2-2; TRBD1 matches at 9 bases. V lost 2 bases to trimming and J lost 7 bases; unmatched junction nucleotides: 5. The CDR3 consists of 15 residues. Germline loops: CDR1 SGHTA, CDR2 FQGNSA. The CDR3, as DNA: TGTGCCAGCAGCTTATACAGGGGGCAAGTCGGGGAGCTGTTTTTT. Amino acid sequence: CASSLYRGQVGELFF.